This T cell receptor beta chain was sequenced during a study of Tregs in tolerant kidney transplant recipients. Overall study results and limits: Activated donor B cell expansion appeared to reveal the most relevant donor-specific TCRbeta repertoire.

TCRdb's copy holds only in-frame clones and misses some; the assay was immunoSEQ multiplex PCR. The table has some 250,000 clones, around 82% seen once. Unstimulated regulatory T cells (CD4+CD25+CD127-), CD4+CD25- non-regulatory cells, CD4 and CD8 cells were FACS-sorted from thawed PBMCs. Remarks on this clone: The antigen remains undetermined.

V was shortened by 0 bases and J by 6 bases, with 15 bases between the two germline ends. Per the germline V gene, CDR1 is MNHEY and CDR2 is SVGAGI. CDR3 length: 15 amino acids. The receptor's source is a human donor in good health. This chain connects TRBV6-5 to TRBJ2-7; D is ambiguous. The sequenced sample consisted of CD4+ T cells from blood. The CDR3 sequence: CASSYSSSFMGEQYF. Written as DNA, the CDR3 is TGTGCCAGCAGTTACTCGTCCAGTTTCATGGGCGAGCAGTACTTC.